The following is a T cell receptor (beta chain) sequence with its context. As yet, its antigen is unknown. This record comes from a study of shared clonotypes between healthy human individuals. A deep-level run was used for the assay. TCRdb's table, derived via immunoSEQ multiplex PCR, lists solely in-frame clones and lacks some. This table has roughly 2.4 million clones, under 97% appearing once. General study results and limits: Naive subsets generally had larger estimated richness than memory subsets.

The clonotype originates from a man between 18 and 29 years old in good health. Sequencing was done on a sample of naive CD4+ T cells sorted from blood. As for subset: CD45RA+ positively selected.

The CDR3 is CASRRPGTSGYQETQYF. The DNA for the CDR3 is TGTGCCAGCAGACGTCCCGGGACTAGCGGGTACCAAGAGACCCAGTACTTC. The rearrangement uses TRBV11-2 and TRBJ2-5; 12 nucleotides agree with TRBD2. This CDR3 contains 17 residues. Trimming at V came to 6 bases and at J to 0 bases, leaving 8 bases not matched to a gene. Germline V gene sequence: CDR1 SGHAT, CDR2 FQNNGV.